The T cell receptor beta chain under discussion was sequenced for a study of blood T cell repertoires in COVID-19. Study details: Samples of COVID-19 (acute and convalescent) were obtained from the United States, Italy and Spain. The cDNA or gDNA used as material had been derived from T cells, B-cell-depleted T cells, or PBMCs.

In the authors' workflow: Using reference gene primer amplification, nucleated cell counts were estimated. Sequencing was performed with immunoSEQ multiplex PCR; in TCRdb, only in-frame clones are kept and a portion is missing. That table furnishes V, J and clone size, whereas the DNA furnished D and trimming. Found here are about 250,000 clones, about 91% of them singletons; the top ten hold over 1.1%. This CDR3 contains 15 residues. V shed 1 base, J shed 4 bases, and the junction held 5 bases outside the gene matches. Germline CDR1 SGDLS, CDR2 YYNGEE. The receptor comes from a man aged 80 or over with acute or convalescent COVID-19. The sequenced sample consisted of peripheral blood. The genes are TRBV9 and TRBJ2-3; TRBD2 matches at 8 bases. CDR3 in DNA: TGTGCCAGCAGCGTAACGGGAGGGCTGGCAGATACGCAGTATTTT. Protein: CASSVTGGLADTQYF.